There are a few counts of the clone carrying this TCR beta chain. These data come from a study of T cells of healthy individuals. TCRdb itself ran the 5' RACE reads through MiXCR, one entry per CDR3 protein. The sample carries around 63,000 distinct CDR3 sequences, about 16% recorded once. The CDR3 loop spans 15 amino acids. Looked up from germline, CDR1 is DFQATT and CDR2 is SNEGSKA (reference sequence). J lost 6 bases, V lost 2 bases, and 11 bases had no gene match. V and J are TRBV20-1 and TRBJ2-3, with 7 bases matching TRBD2. This TCR was recovered from a human donor in good health. DNA for the CDR3: TGCAGTGCTAGACATCGGGGAGGGGTTGACGATACGCAGTATTTT. Residues: CSARHRGGVDDTQYF.